The present entry profiles one T cell receptor beta chain with its context. Its antigen remains unknown. Looked up from germline, CDR1 is PRHDT and CDR2 is FYEKMQ (reference sequence). This CDR3 comprises 12 residues. V gave up 3 bases and J gave up 7 bases, with 9 bases separating them. The sample comes from a study of radiotherapy plus CTLA-4 blockade in lung cancer. The overall study: Disease control was achieved by over 30% of patients, and objective responses by around 17%. Study-level points and caveats: Blood saw expansion of tumor-derived TCR clones after radiotherapy plus ipilimumab.

TCRdb keeps only in-frame clones here, not all; method: immunoSEQ multiplex PCR. The table lists roughly 130,000 clones, around 89% of them singletons. This chain uses TRBV13 with TRBJ2-5, with D uncertain. The sequenced sample was peripheral blood, obtained from a patient treated with radiotherapy plus ipilimumab. This receptor was identified in a human donor with non-small cell lung cancer that progressed on radiotherapy plus ipilimumab. This CDR3 reads CASSLDRGTQYF. In DNA form, the CDR3 reads TGTGCCAGCAGCTTGGACCGAGGGACCCAGTACTTC.